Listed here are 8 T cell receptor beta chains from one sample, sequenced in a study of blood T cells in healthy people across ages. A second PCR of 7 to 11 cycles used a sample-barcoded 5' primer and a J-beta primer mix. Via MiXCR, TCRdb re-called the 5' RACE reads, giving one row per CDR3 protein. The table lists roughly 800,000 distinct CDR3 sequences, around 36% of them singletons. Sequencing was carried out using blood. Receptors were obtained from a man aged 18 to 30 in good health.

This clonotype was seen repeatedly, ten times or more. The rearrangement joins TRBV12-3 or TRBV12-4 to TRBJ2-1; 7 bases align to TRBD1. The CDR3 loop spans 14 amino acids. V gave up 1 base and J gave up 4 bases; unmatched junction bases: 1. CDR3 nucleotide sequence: TGTGCCAGCAGTTTAGGGGACAGTTACAATGAGCAGTTCTTC. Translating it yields CASSLGDSYNEQFF.

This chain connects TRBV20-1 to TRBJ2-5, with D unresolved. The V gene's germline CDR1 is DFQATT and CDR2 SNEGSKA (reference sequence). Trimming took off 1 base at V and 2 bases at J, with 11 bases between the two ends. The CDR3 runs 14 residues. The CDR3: CSARGLALQETQYF. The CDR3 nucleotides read TGCAGTGCTAGAGGACTGGCCTTACAAGAGACCCAGTACTTC.

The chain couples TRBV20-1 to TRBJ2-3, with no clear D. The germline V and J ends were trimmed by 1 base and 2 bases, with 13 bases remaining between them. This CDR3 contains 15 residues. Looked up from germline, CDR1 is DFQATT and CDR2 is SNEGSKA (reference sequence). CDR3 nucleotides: TGCAGTGCTAGAGGTCCAGACGAATACACAGATACGCAGTATTTT. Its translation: CSARGPDEYTDTQYF.

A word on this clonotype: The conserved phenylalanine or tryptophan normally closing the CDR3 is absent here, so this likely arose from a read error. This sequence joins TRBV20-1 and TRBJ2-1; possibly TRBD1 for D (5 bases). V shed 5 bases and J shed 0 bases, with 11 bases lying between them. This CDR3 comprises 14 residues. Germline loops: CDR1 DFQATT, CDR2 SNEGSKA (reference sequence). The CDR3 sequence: CSASRQFSYNEQFL. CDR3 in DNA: TGCAGTGCTTCTAGACAGTTCTCCTACAATGAGCAGTTCCTC.

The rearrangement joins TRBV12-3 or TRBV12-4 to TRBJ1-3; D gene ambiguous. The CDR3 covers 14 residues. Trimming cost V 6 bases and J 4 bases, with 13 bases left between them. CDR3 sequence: CASSPVGRGNTIYF. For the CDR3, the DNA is TGTGCCAGCAGCCCCGTCGGCAGAGGAAACACCATATATTTT.

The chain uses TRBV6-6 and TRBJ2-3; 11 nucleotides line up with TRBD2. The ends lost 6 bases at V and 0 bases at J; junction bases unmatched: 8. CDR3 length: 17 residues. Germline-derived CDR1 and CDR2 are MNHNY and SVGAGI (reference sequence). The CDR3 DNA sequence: TGTGCCAGCAGGACCGGGACTAGCGGTCCTAGCACAGATACGCAGTATTTT. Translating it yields CASRTGTSGPSTDTQYF.

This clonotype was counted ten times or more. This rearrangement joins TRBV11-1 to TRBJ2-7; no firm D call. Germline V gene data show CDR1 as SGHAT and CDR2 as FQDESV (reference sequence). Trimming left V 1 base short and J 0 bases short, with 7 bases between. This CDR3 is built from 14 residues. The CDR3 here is CASSLEVGSYEQYF. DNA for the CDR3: TGTGCCAGCAGCTTAGAAGTCGGCTCCTACGAGCAGTACTTC.

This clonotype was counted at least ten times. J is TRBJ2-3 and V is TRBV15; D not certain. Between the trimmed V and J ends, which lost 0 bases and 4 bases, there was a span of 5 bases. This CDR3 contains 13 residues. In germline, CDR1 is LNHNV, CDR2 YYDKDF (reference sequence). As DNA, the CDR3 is TGTGCCACCAGCAGAGATTTCCCAGATACGCAGTATTTT. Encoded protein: CATSRDFPDTQYF.